These 28 T cell receptor beta chains share one sample of origin, sequenced in a study of breast tumors, draining lymph nodes, adjacent tissues. Breast cancer patients provided tissue from their axillary draining lymph nodes. Each CDR3 protein is one row after TCRdb ran MiXCR on the multiplex PCR reads. The sample consists of some 100,000 distinct CDR3 sequences, 21% of them appearing once. The specimen sequenced was axillary lymph node tissue. These receptors originate from a female donor with breast cancer. Some clones in this sample may be carry-over from other donors' samples.

The chain carries TRBV20-1 and TRBJ1-1; D is perhaps TRBD1 (6 bases). The CDR3 is made up of 14 amino acids. The germline gives CDR1 DFQATT, CDR2 SNEGSKA (reference sequence). Trimming stripped 6 bases from V and 4 bases from J, with 18 bases between. Written as DNA, the CDR3 is TGCAGTGCGGGGGAAAACAGGGTAGGCACTGAAGCTTTCTTT. This encodes CSAGENRVGTEAFF.

This clonotype has at least ten counts. This chain connects TRBV20-1 to TRBJ2-2, with 9 positions matching TRBD1. V lost 1 base to trimming and J lost 3 bases; unmatched junction nucleotides: 6. CDR3 size: 16 residues. Germline V gene lookup returns CDR1 DFQATT and CDR2 SNEGSKA (reference sequence). CDR3 region: CSARAMTGGHTGELFF. In DNA, the CDR3 is TGCAGTGCTAGAGCCATGACAGGGGGACACACCGGGGAGCTGTTTTTT.

For this clonotype: The junction and the germline gene differ at one end; a read error may be behind it. The chain combines TRBV5-4 with TRBJ2-2; 7 bases are shared with TRBD2. CDR3 length: 13 residues. Germline assignment: CDR1 SGHNT and CDR2 YYREEE (reference sequence). The CDR3: CASRESGGGGLFF. The CDR3 DNA follows: TGTGCCAGCAGAGAGAGCGGAGGCGGGGGGCTGTTTTTT.

The chain has TRBV3-1 and TRBJ2-3, with 7 bases identical to TRBD2. Germline CDR1 and CDR2: LGHDT and YNNKEL (reference sequence). The CDR3 spans 15 residues. The V segment lost 4 bases and the J segment 2 bases; nucleotides outside the gene matches: 6. Here the CDR3 reads CASSLKSGITDTQYF. Written as DNA, the CDR3 is TGTGCCAGCAGCCTCAAAAGCGGGATCACAGATACGCAGTATTTT.

This sequence joins TRBV6-6 and TRBJ2-3; D could derive from TRBD1 or TRBD2 (6 bases each). Germline V lookup: CDR1 MNHNY, CDR2 SVGAGI (reference sequence). This CDR3 is built from 13 residues. V was pared by 11 bases and J by 4 bases, with 16 bases between. CDR3 region: CASTGRRADTQYF. The DNA for the CDR3 is TGTGCCTCCACAGGGAGGCGAGCAGATACGCAGTATTTT.

This clonotype was detected ten times or more. This chain uses TRBV5-1 with TRBJ2-5, with 9 bases lining up with TRBD1. The CDR3 length is 14 residues. Germline V gene sequence: CDR1 SGHRS, CDR2 YFSETQ. J gave up 5 bases and V 2 bases, and 4 bases lay outside the gene matches. CDR3 sequence (DNA): TGCGCCAGCAGCTTCTCGACAGGGGGGGAGACCCAGTACTTC. Its translation is CASSFSTGGETQYF.

This clonotype has at least ten counts. J is TRBJ1-5 and V is TRBV15, with D unclear. The CDR3 totals 15 residues. The ends were cut back, 1 base at V and 1 base at J, with 8 bases in the middle. Germline values: CDR1 LNHNV, CDR2 YYDKDF (reference sequence). The CDR3 here is CATSRGSVSNQPQHF. The CDR3 bases are TGTGCCACCAGCAGAGGCTCCGTAAGCAATCAGCCCCAGCATTTT. Based on the CDR3 plus reference TRBV15 and TRBJ1-5, the full variable domain is DAMVIQNPRYQVTQFGKPVTLSCSQTLNHNVMYWYQQKSSQAPKLLFHYYDKDFNNEADTPDNFQSRRPNTSFCFLDIRSPGLGDTAMYLCATSRGSVSNQPQHFGDGTRLSIL.

This clonotype was seen many times. The chain is built from TRBV6-6 and TRBJ2-3; 8 bases are a match to TRBD1. Germline V gene data show CDR1 as MNHNY and CDR2 as SVGAGI (reference sequence). This CDR3 spans 15 amino acids. V trimming: 4 bases; J trimming: 3 bases; junction bases outside the gene matches: 6. The CDR3, as DNA: TGTGCCAGCAGTTGGGGACAGGAAGGGACAGATACGCAGTATTTT. This gives the protein CASSWGQEGTDTQYF.

This clonotype has ten or more counts. The J gene is TRBJ2-7, the V gene TRBV4-1; 8 positions agree with TRBD2. CDR3 length equals 16 residues. Trimming cost V 3 bases and J 0 bases; bases outside gene matches: 7. CDR1 and CDR2 (germline): MGHRA, YSYEKL. CDR3 in amino acids: CASSQAPSGSSYEQYF. CDR3 nucleotide sequence: TGCGCCAGCAGCCAGGCCCCTAGCGGGTCCTCCTACGAGCAGTACTTC.

The rearrangement uses TRBV9 and TRBJ1-1, with 7 bases fitting TRBD1. The CDR3 runs 14 residues. Germline CDR1 reads SGDLS; CDR2 reads YYNGEE. After removal of 5 bases from V and 1 base from J, the junction contained 5 bases not matched to a gene. CDR3: CASSAWTGNTEAFF. The CDR3 DNA sequence: TGTGCCAGCAGTGCTTGGACAGGGAACACTGAAGCTTTCTTT.

The gene calls are TRBV2 and TRBJ2-5; 8 nucleotides align to TRBD1. This CDR3 has 15 amino acids. V dropped 6 bases and J dropped 2; count of bases not matched to a gene: 8. Looked up from germline, CDR1 is SNHLY and CDR2 is FYNNEI. Here the CDR3 reads CASRAGGRGQETQYF. The CDR3 DNA follows: TGTGCCAGCAGAGCAGGGGGCAGGGGACAAGAGACCCAGTACTTC.

This clonotype was observed at least ten times. The chain employs TRBV6-5 and TRBJ2-7, with TRBD1 as a possible D gene (6 bases). Germline CDR1 reads MNHEY; CDR2 reads SVGAGI. The CDR3 contains 14 residues. V was pared by 2 bases and J by 2 bases, with 10 bases between. The CDR3 here is CASSYGTNAYEQYF. In nucleotides, the CDR3 is TGTGCCAGCAGTTACGGGACAAACGCCTACGAGCAGTACTTC.

The table lists this clonotype with a count of one. The chain combines TRBV27 with TRBJ2-4; D is uncertain. The V end was cut by 3 bases, the J end by 3 bases, with 6 bases between. The CDR3 consists of 13 residues. Looked up from germline, CDR1 is MNHEY and CDR2 is SMNVEV (reference sequence). CDR3 DNA: TGTGCCAGCAGTTTTACGGACAAAAACATTCAGTACTTC. Residues: CASSFTDKNIQYF.

With regard to this clonotype: Given a much more abundant clone one base away, this may be a read error. Since no conserved phenylalanine or tryptophan closes the CDR3, a read error is the likely cause. Written as DNA, the CDR3 is TGTGCCAGCAACTCCGTGGACAGGGCCCACGAGCAGTACCTC. It specifies CASNSVDRAHEQYL. The genes are TRBV11-2 and TRBJ2-7; 8 bases line up with TRBD1. V dropped 7 bases and J dropped 5; count of bases not matched to a gene: 10. Germline V gene data show CDR1 as SGHAT and CDR2 as FQNNGV. The length of the CDR3 is 14 residues.

This clonotype appeared many times. This chain uses TRBV27 with TRBJ2-2; TRBD1 might be the D (6 bases). The CDR3 spans 14 residues. The germline V gene encodes CDR1 MNHEY and CDR2 SMNVEV (reference sequence). V was pared by 7 bases and J by 1 base, with 10 bases between. The CDR3 protein is CASMKGQNTGELFF. The CDR3 DNA is TGTGCCAGCATGAAGGGACAGAACACCGGGGAGCTGTTTTTT.

This chain connects TRBV27 to TRBJ2-3; 8 positions match TRBD2. The germline CDR1 and CDR2 sequences are MNHEY and SMNVEV (reference sequence). This CDR3 comprises 17 residues. Trimming cost V 4 bases and J 0 bases; bases outside gene matches: 9. CDR3 sequence reads: CASSSIGRAPSTDTQYF. CDR3 sequence (DNA): TGTGCCAGCAGTTCTATCGGGAGGGCCCCGAGCACAGATACGCAGTATTTT.

This clonotype has a handful of counts. The V and J genes are TRBV7-2 and TRBJ2-4; possible D gene TRBD2, 6 bases. Germline-derived CDR1 and CDR2 are SGHTA and FQGNSA. Trimming left V 10 bases short and J 0 bases short, with 16 bases between. The CDR3 totals 15 residues. CDR3 sequence reads: CAIMQEGLAKNIQYF. CDR3 DNA sequence: TGTGCCATAATGCAGGAGGGGCTAGCCAAAAACATTCAGTACTTC.

The chain employs TRBV5-1 and TRBJ1-1; D is ambiguous. Germline CDR1 is SGHRS and CDR2 is YFSETQ. V lost 1 base, J lost 2 bases, and 0 bases lay in between. The CDR3 is 11 amino acids. The CDR3 loop is CASSLNTEAFF. CDR3 nucleotide sequence: TGCGCCAGCAGCTTGAACACTGAAGCTTTCTTT.

In its sample, this clonotype was seen many times. V usage is TRBV10-2 and J usage is TRBJ1-2; D possibly corresponds to TRBD1 (5 bases). The CDR3 contains 15 residues. The ends were cut back, 3 bases at V and 4 bases at J, with 15 bases in the middle. From germline, CDR1 is WSHSY and CDR2 SAAADI. CDR3 in DNA: TGCGCCAGCAGTGATCTGGGGCAGTATTGCTATGGCTACACCTTC. Protein: CASSDLGQYCYGYTF.

The CDR3 nucleotides read TGCAGTGCGACAGGGGGAGAATCACCCCTCCACTTT. Its translation: CSATGGESPLHF. The rearrangement uses TRBV20-1 and TRBJ1-6; 9 nucleotides line up with TRBD1. V lost 6 bases to trimming and J lost 10 bases; unmatched junction nucleotides: 4. The germline CDR1 and CDR2 sequences are DFQATT and SNEGSKA (reference sequence). The CDR3 runs 12 residues.

This rearrangement joins TRBV5-6 to TRBJ1-5, with D hard to call. Germline V gene sequence: CDR1 SGHDT, CDR2 YYEEEE. The germline V and J ends were trimmed by 0 bases and 0 bases, with 7 bases remaining between them. The CDR3 loop spans 15 amino acids. In DNA, the CDR3 is TGTGCCAGCAGCTTGGGAGTTTATAGCAATCAGCCCCAGCATTTT. It is translated as CASSLGVYSNQPQHF.

This clonotype has at least ten counts. The V call is TRBV5-8, the J call TRBJ1-2; D gene unclear. This CDR3 is built from 12 residues. Trimming removed 4 bases at V and 8 bases at J, with 12 bases between. The germline V gene has CDR1 SGHTS and CDR2 YDEGEE. The CDR3 region has the DNA TGTGCCAGCAGCCCGGACCGGGTGGGCTACACCTTC. Encoded protein: CASSPDRVGYTF.

This clonotype was detected many times. The gene calls are TRBV27 and TRBJ1-2; D remains unclear. The V and J ends lost 10 bases and 8 bases respectively, with 17 bases between them. Per the germline V gene, CDR1 is MNHEY and CDR2 is SMNVEV (reference sequence). The CDR3 totals 12 residues. CDR3 protein: CATWAILGGYTF. For the CDR3, the DNA is TGTGCCACCTGGGCGATCCTGGGGGGCTACACCTTC.

There are many counts of this clonotype. J is TRBJ1-2 and V is TRBV6-1; possible D gene TRBD1, 5 bases. V was pared by 7 bases and J by 5 bases, with 32 bases between. The CDR3 totals 19 residues. Germline V gene sequence: CDR1 MNHNS, CDR2 SASEGT. CDR3 residues: CASTRALGRGMFGIYGYTF. The CDR3 DNA reads as TGTGCCAGCACCCGAGCGTTGGGGCGCGGGATGTTCGGGATTTATGGCTACACCTTC.

Details on this clonotype: A much larger clone differs by one base, so this may be a read error. The rearrangement links TRBV5-6 to TRBJ2-5; 13 bases match TRBD2. This CDR3 contains 16 residues. The germline V gene has CDR1 SGHDT and CDR2 YYEEEE. The CDR3 sequence is CASSSLAGGYQGTQYF. DNA for the CDR3: TGTGCCAGCAGCTCACTAGCGGGGGGGTATCAAGGGACCCAGTACTTC.

A note on this clonotype: One end of the junction does not line up with germline, which may come from a read error. The CDR3 nucleotides are TGTGCCAGCAGTCTCGGACTAGCGGGAGGCCGCTCCTACGAGCAGCACTTC. This sequence encodes CASSLGLAGGRSYEQHF. The gene calls are TRBV27 and TRBJ2-7, with 14 bases aligning to TRBD2. The CDR3 totals 17 residues. Per the germline V gene, CDR1 is MNHEY and CDR2 is SMNVEV (reference sequence).

This clonotype has a count of ten or more. V usage is TRBV11-2 and J usage is TRBJ2-2; TRBD1 might be the D (5 bases). There are 14 residues in the CDR3. In germline, CDR1 is SGHAT, CDR2 FQNNGV. Trimming shortened V by 1 base and J by 5 bases, and 8 bases separated the two germline ends. CDR3 in DNA: TGTGCCAGCAGCTTAGTTAGGGGAACCGGGGAGCTGTTTTTT. This gives the protein CASSLVRGTGELFF.

This clonotype was seen repeatedly, ten times or more. The chain carries TRBV29-1 and TRBJ1-2; D is perhaps TRBD1 (5 bases). The V end lost 2 bases, the J end lost 0 bases, and 16 bases lay between the germline ends. This CDR3 spans 16 amino acids. Per germline, CDR1 SQVTM and CDR2 ANQGSEA. CDR3 nucleotides: TGCAGCGTTGAACGATCTTTTCAGGGCCCTAACTATGGCTACACCTTC. It yields the protein CSVERSFQGPNYGYTF.